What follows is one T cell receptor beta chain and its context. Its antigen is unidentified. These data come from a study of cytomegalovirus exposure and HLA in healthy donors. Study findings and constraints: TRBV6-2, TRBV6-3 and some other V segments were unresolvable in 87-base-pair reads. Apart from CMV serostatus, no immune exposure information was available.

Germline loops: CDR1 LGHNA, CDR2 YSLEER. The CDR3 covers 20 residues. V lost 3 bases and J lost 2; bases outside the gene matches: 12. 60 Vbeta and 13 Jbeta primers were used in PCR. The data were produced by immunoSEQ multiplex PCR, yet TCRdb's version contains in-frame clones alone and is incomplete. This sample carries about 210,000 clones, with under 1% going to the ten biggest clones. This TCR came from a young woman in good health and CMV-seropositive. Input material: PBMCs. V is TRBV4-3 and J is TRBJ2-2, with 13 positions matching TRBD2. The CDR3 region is CASSQDRFGTSGTNTGELFF. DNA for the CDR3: TGCGCCAGCAGCCAGGATCGATTTGGGACTAGCGGGACAAACACCGGGGAGCTGTTTTTT.